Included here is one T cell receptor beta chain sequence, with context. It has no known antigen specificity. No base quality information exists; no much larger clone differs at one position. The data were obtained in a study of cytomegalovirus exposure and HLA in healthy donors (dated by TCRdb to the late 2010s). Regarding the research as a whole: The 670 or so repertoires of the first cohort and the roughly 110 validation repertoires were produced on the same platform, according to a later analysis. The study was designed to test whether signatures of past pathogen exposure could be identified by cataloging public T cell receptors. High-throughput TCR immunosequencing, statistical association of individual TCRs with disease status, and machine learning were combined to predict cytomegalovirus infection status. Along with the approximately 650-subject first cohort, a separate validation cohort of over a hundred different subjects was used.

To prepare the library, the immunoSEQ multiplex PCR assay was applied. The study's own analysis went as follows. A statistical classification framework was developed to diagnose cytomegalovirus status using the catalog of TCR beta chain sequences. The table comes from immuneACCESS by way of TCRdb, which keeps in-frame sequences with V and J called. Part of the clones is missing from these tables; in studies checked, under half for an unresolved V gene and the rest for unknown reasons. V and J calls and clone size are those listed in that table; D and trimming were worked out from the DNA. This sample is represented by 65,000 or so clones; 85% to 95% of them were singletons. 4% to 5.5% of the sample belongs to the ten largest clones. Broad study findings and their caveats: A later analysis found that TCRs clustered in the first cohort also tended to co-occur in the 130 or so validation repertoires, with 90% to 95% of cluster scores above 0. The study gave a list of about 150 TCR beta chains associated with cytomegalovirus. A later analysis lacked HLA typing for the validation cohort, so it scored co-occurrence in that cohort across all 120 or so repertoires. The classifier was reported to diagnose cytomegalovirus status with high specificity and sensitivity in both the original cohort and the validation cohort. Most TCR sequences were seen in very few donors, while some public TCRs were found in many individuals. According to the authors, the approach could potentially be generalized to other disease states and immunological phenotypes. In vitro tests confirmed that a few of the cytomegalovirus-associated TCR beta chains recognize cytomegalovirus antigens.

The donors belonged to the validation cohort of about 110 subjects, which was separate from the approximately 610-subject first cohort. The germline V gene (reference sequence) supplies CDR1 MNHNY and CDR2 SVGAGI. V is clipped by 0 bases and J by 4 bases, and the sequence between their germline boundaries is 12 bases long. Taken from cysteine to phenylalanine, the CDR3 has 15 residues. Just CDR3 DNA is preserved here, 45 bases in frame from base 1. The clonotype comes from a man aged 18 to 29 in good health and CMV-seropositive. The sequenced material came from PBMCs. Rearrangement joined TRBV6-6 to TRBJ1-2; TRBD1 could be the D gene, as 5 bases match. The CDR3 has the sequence CASSYSDIESYGYTF. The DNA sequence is TGTGCCAGCAGTTACTCGGACATTGAAAGCTATGGCTACACCTTC.